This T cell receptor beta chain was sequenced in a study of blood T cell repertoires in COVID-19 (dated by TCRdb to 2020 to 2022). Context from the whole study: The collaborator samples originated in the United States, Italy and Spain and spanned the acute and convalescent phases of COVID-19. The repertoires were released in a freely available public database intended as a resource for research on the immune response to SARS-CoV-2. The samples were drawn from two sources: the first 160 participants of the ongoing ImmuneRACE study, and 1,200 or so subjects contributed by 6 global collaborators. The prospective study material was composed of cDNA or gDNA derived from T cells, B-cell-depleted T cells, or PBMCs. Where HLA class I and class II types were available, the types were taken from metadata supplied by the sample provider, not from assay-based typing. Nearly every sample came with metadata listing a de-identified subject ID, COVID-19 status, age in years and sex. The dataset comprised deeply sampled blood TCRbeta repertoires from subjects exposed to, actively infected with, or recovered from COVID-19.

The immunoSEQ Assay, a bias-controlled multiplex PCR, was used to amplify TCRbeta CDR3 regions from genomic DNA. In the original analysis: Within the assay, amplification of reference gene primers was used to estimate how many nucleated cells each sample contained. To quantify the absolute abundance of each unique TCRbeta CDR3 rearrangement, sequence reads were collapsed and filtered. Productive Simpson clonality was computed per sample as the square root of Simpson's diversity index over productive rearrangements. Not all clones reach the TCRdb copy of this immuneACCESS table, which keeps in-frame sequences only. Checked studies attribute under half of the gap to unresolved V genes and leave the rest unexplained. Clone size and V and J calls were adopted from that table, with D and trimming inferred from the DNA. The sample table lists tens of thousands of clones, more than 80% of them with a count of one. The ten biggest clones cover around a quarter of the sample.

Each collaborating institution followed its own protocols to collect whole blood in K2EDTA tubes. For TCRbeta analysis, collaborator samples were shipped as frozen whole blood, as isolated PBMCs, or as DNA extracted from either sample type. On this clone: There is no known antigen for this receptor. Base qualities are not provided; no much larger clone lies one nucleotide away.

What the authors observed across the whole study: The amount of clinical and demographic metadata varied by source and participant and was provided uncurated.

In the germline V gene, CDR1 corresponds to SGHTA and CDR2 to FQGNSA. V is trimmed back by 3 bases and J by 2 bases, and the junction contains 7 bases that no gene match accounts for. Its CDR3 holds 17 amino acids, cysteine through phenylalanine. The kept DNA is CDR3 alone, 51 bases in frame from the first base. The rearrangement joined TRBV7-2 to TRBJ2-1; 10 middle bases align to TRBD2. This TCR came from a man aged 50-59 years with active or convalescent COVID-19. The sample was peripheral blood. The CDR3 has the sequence CASSFQAGGPPYNEQFF. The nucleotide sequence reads TGTGCCAGCAGCTTTCAAGCGGGAGGGCCTCCCTACAATGAGCAGTTCTTC.